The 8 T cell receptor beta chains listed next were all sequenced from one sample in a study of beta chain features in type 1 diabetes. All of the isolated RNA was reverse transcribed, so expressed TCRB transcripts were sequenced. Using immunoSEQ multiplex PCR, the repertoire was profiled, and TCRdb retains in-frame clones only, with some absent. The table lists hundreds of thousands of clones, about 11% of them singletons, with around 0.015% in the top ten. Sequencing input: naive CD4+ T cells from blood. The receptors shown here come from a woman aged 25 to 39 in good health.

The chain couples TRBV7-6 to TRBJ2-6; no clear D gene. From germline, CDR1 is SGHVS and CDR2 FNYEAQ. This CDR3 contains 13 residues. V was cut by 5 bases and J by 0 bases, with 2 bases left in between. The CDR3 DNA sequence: TGTGCCAGCAGCCGCTCTGGGGCCAACGTCCTGACTTTC. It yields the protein CASSRSGANVLTF.

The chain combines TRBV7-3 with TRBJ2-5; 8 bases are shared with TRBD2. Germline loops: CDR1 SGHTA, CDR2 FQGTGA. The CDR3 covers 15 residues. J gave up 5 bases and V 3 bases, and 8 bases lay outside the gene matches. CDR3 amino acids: CASSFAGGVPETQYF. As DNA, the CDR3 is TGTGCCAGCAGCTTTGCGGGAGGAGTTCCCGAGACCCAGTACTTC.

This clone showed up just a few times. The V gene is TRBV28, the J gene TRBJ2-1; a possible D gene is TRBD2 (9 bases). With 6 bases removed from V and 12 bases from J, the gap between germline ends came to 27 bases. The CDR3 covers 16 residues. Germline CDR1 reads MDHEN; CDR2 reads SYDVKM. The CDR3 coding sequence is TGTGCCAGCAGGCAGGGGGCGGCGGGAGGGGTCGAGATGCAGTTCTTC. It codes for CASRQGAAGGVEMQFF.

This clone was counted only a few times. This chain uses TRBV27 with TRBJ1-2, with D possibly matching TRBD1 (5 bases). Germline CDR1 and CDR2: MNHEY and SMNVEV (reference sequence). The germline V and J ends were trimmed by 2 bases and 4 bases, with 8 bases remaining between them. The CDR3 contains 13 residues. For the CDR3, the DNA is TGTGCCAGCAGTTTAATGGGGCCCTATGGCTACACCTTC. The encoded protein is CASSLMGPYGYTF.

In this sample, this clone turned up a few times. As DNA, the CDR3 is TGTGCCAGCAGCTTAAGTCCGGGGGATACGCAGTATTTT. It is translated as CASSLSPGDTQYF. The J gene is TRBJ2-3, the V gene TRBV7-2; D perhaps matches TRBD2 (5 bases). The CDR3 spans 13 residues. Germline V CDR1 and CDR2: SGHTA, FQGNSA. The V end was cut by 2 bases, the J end by 6 bases, with 9 bases between.

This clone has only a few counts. The CDR3 DNA reads as TGCGCCAGCAGCCAAGAACGTCTAGCGGGGCCTGCAGGGGGGGAGCTGTTTTTT. Amino acids: CASSQERLAGPAGGELFF. The gene calls are TRBV4-3 and TRBJ2-2; 9 positions agree with TRBD2. The CDR3 is made up of 18 amino acids. With 0 bases clipped from V and 8 bases from J, the junction kept 13 bases outside the gene matches. Germline CDR1 LGHNA, CDR2 YSLEER.

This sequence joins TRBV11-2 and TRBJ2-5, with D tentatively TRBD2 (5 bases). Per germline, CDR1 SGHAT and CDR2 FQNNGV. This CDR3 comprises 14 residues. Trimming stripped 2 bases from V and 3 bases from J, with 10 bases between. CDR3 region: CASSLRSGEETQYF. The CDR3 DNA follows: TGTGCCAGCAGCTTACGTTCCGGGGAAGAGACCCAGTACTTC.

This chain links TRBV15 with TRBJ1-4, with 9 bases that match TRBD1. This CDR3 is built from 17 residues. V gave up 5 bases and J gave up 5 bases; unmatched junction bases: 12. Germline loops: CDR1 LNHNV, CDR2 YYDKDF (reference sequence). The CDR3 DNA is TGTGCCACCAGCGGGACAGGGACTGCAGGGGGAAATGAAAAACTGTTTTTT. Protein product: CATSGTGTAGGNEKLFF.